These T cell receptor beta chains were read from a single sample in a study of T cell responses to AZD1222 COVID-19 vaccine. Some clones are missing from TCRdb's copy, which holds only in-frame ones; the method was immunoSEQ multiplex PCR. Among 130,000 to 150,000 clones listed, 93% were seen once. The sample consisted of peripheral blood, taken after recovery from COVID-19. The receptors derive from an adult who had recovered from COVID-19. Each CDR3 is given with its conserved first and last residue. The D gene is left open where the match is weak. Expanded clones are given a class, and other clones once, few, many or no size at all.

CDR3aa: CASSQGTGPLHEQYF
CDR3nt: TGTGCCAGCAGTCAAGGGACGGGGCCGCTCCACGAGCAGTACTTC
abundance: NA
v_gene: TRBV28
len: 15
d_gene: NA
j_gene: TRBJ2-7

CDR3aa: CASSIGGIEAFF
CDR3nt: TGTGCCAGTAGTATTGGAGGGATTGAAGCTTTCTTT
abundance: NA
v_gene: TRBV19
len: 12
d_gene: NA
j_gene: TRBJ1-1

CDR3aa: CASSRRGHTGELFF
CDR3nt: TGTGCCAGCAGCCGCAGGGGCCACACCGGGGAGCTGTTTTTT
abundance: NA
v_gene: TRBV14
len: 14
d_gene: NA
j_gene: TRBJ2-2

CDR3aa: CASSLLGGTDTQYF
CDR3nt: TGTGCCAGCAGTTTATTGGGGGGCACAGATACGCAGTATTTT
abundance: NA
v_gene: TRBV27
len: 14
d_gene: NA
j_gene: TRBJ2-3

CDR3aa: CASSLGYSYEQYF
CDR3nt: TGTGCCAGCAGTTTGGGCTACTCCTACGAGCAGTACTTC
abundance: NA
v_gene: TRBV28
len: 13
d_gene: NA
j_gene: TRBJ2-7

CDR3aa: CASSPTGTYEQYF
CDR3nt: TGTGCCAGCAGCCCCACAGGGACCTACGAGCAGTACTTC
abundance: NA
v_gene: TRBV7-2
len: 13
d_gene: NA
j_gene: TRBJ2-7

CDR3aa: CASSSTRGGTYEQYF
CDR3nt: TGTGCCAGCAGCTCCACCCGGGGGGGGACCTACGAGCAGTACTTC
abundance: NA
v_gene: TRBV13
len: 15
d_gene: TRBD2
j_gene: TRBJ2-7

CDR3aa: CASSPTDRDNYGYTF
CDR3nt: TGTGCCAGCAGCCCCACGGACAGGGATAACTATGGCTACACCTTC
abundance: NA
v_gene: TRBV4-2
len: 15
d_gene: TRBD1
j_gene: TRBJ1-2

CDR3aa: CATQGISGANVLTF
CDR3nt: TGTGCCACTCAGGGGATCTCTGGGGCCAACGTCCTGACTTTC
abundance: NA
v_gene: TRBV6-5
len: 14
d_gene: NA
j_gene: TRBJ2-6

CDR3aa: CASSLTRRTFQETQYF
CDR3nt: TGTGCCAGCAGCTTAACCCGGCGAACGTTCCAAGAGACCCAGTACTTC
abundance: NA
v_gene: TRBV7-6
len: 16
d_gene: NA
j_gene: TRBJ2-5

CDR3aa: CSASEREGLYEQYF
CDR3nt: TGCAGTGCTAGTGAACGGGAGGGCCTTTACGAGCAGTACTTC
abundance: NA
v_gene: TRBV20-1
len: 14
d_gene: TRBD2
j_gene: TRBJ2-7

CDR3aa: CASLSRGLSGNTIYF
CDR3nt: TGTGCCAGCCTCAGTCGAGGGCTTTCTGGAAACACCATATATTTT
abundance: NA
v_gene: TRBV28
len: 15
d_gene: NA
j_gene: TRBJ1-3

CDR3aa: CASSLQQVNEQFF
CDR3nt: TGTGCCAGCAGTTTACAACAGGTCAATGAGCAGTTCTTC
abundance: NA
v_gene: TRBV28
len: 13
d_gene: NA
j_gene: TRBJ2-1

CDR3aa: CASSWGMGVGTEAFF
CDR3nt: TGTGCCAGCAGCTGGGGGATGGGGGTAGGCACTGAAGCTTTCTTT
abundance: NA
v_gene: TRBV9
len: 15
d_gene: NA
j_gene: TRBJ1-1

CDR3aa: CASKILAGRSPEYF
CDR3nt: TGTGCCAGCAAAATTCTAGCGGGGAGGTCCCCTGAGTACTTC
abundance: once
v_gene: TRBV27
len: 14
d_gene: TRBD2
j_gene: TRBJ2-5

CDR3aa: CASSGIGDLYEQYF
CDR3nt: TGTGCCAGCAGCGGGATTGGGGATCTCTACGAGCAGTACTTC
abundance: NA
v_gene: TRBV28
len: 14
d_gene: NA
j_gene: TRBJ2-7

CDR3aa: CASSLSDGFFEAFF
CDR3nt: TGTGCCAGCAGCTTATCAGACGGATTTTTTGAAGCTTTCTTT
abundance: NA
v_gene: TRBV7-8
len: 14
d_gene: NA
j_gene: TRBJ1-1

CDR3aa: CATSDPGKGKQETQYF
CDR3nt: TGTGCCACCAGTGATCCCGGAAAGGGAAAACAAGAGACCCAGTACTTC
abundance: NA
v_gene: TRBV24-1
len: 16
d_gene: NA
j_gene: TRBJ2-5

CDR3aa: CASSDRGWSPLHF
CDR3nt: TGTGCCAGCTCCGACAGGGGCTGGTCACCCCTCCACTTT
abundance: NA
v_gene: TRBV28
len: 13
d_gene: TRBD1
j_gene: TRBJ1-6

CDR3aa: CASSQDNTGQGTGELFF
CDR3nt: TGCGCCAGCAGCCAAGATAATACGGGACAGGGAACCGGGGAGCTGTTTTTT
abundance: few
v_gene: TRBV4-1
len: 17
d_gene: TRBD1
j_gene: TRBJ2-2

CDR3aa: CSVQPSTEAFF
CDR3nt: TGCAGTGTCCAGCCTAGCACTGAAGCTTTCTTT
abundance: once
v_gene: TRBV20-1
len: 11
d_gene: NA
j_gene: TRBJ1-1

CDR3aa: CASSDRTGRNEKLFF
CDR3nt: TGTGCCAGTAGTGATCGGACAGGGCGCAATGAAAAACTGTTTTTT
abundance: NA
v_gene: TRBV19
len: 15
d_gene: TRBD1
j_gene: TRBJ1-4

CDR3aa: CASSRQVTNPLYNEQFF
CDR3nt: TGTGCCAGTAGTAGGCAAGTCACGAACCCATTATACAATGAGCAGTTCTTC
abundance: NA
v_gene: TRBV19
len: 17
d_gene: NA
j_gene: TRBJ2-1

CDR3aa: CASPLTIQETQYF
CDR3nt: TGCGCCAGCCCCCTGACCATCCAAGAGACCCAGTACTTC
abundance: once
v_gene: TRBV4-1
len: 13
d_gene: NA
j_gene: TRBJ2-5

CDR3aa: CASSAGTSGQQETQYF
CDR3nt: TGCGCCAGCAGCGCTGGGACTAGCGGTCAGCAAGAGACCCAGTACTTC
abundance: NA
v_gene: TRBV5-1
len: 16
d_gene: TRBD2
j_gene: TRBJ2-5